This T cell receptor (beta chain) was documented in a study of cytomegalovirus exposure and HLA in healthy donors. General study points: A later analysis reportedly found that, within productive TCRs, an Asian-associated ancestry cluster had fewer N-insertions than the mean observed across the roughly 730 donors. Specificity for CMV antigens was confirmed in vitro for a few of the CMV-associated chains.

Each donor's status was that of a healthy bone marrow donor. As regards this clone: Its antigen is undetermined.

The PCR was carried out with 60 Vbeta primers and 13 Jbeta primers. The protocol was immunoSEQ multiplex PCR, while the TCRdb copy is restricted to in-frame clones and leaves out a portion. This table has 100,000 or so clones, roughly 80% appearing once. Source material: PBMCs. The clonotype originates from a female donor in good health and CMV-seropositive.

CDR3 region: CASSSGGGYTF. CDR3 coding DNA: TGTGCCAGCAGTTCGGGGGGTGGCTACACCTTC. V and J are TRBV27 and TRBJ1-2, with D perhaps matching TRBD1 (5 bases). Trimming stripped 4 bases from V and 7 bases from J, with 7 bases between. This CDR3 is built from 11 residues. CDR1 is MNHEY, CDR2 SMNVEV, per germline (reference sequence).